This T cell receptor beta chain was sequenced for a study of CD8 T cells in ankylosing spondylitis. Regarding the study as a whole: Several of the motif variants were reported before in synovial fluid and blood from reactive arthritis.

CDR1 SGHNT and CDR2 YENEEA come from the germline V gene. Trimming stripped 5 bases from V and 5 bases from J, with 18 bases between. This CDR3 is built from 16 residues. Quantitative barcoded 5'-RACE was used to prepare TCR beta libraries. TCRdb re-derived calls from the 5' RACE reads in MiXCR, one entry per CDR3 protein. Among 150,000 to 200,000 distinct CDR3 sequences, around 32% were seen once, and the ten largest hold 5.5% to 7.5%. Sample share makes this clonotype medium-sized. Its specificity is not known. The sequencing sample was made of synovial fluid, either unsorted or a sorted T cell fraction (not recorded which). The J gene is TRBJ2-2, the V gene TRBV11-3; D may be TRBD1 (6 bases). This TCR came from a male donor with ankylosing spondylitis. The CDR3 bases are TGTGCCAGCAGCCCCGTCCTACAGGGTGGGACCGGGGAGCTGTTTTTT. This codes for CASSPVLQGGTGELFF.